This entry is about one T cell receptor (beta chain). The record originates from a study of cytotoxic CD8 clonotypes in ibrutinib-treated CLL. There are 15 residues in the CDR3. Germline V gives CDR1 SGHTA, CDR2 FQGTGA. V lost 6 bases, J lost 6 bases, and 12 bases stayed unmatched. A 1 in 200,000 to 1 in 1 million T cell depth was the sequencing target. Assay: immunoSEQ multiplex PCR; the TCRdb copy retains only in-frame clones and omits some. The sample has a few hundred thousand clones, 67% seen once. The chain uses TRBV7-3 and TRBJ2-3; the match to TRBD2 covers 7 bases. The sequence was collected from a human donor with chronic lymphocytic leukemia. Material: PBMCs, obtained after 36 months of ibrutinib treatment. CDR3 sequence: CASRSGAGLGDTQYF. The CDR3 DNA sequence: TGTGCCAGCAGATCCGGAGCGGGGTTGGGGGATACGCAGTATTTT.